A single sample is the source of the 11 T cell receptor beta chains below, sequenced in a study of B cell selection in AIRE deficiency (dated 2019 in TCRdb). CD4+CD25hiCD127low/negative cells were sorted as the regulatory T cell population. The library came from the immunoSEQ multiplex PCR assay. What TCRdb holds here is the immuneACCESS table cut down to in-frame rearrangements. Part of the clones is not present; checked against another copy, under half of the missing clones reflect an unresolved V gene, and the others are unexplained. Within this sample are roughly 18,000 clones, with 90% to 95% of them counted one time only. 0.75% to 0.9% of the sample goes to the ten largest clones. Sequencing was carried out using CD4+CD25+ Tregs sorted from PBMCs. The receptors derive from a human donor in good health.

CDR3 loop: CASSLAWGYEQYF. Written as DNA, the CDR3 is TGTGCCAGCAGTTTGGCATGGGGGTACGAGCAGTACTTC. The chain combines TRBV28 with TRBJ2-7; D may correspond to TRBD1 or TRBD2 (5 bases each). V lost 3 bases to trimming and J lost 4 bases, with 10 bases between them. Germline V gives CDR1 MDHEN, CDR2 SYDVKM. The CDR3 length is 13 residues.

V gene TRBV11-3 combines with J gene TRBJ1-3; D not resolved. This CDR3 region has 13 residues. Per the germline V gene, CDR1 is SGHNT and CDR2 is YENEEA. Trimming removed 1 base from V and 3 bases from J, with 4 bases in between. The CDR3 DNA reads TGTGCCAGCAGCTTAGTTATTGGAAACACCATATATTTT. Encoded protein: CASSLVIGNTIYF.

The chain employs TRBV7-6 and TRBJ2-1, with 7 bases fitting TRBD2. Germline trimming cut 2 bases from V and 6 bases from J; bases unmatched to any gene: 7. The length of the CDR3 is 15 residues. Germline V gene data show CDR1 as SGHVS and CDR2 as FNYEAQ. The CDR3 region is CASSLSSGLSNEQFF. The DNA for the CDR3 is TGTGCCAGCAGCTTATCTAGCGGACTTAGCAATGAGCAGTTCTTC.

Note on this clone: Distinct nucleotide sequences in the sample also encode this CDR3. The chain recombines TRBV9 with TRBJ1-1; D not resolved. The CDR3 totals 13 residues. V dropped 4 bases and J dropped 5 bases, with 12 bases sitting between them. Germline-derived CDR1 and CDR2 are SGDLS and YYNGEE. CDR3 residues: CASSPEVYTEAFF. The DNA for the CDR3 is TGTGCCAGCAGCCCCGAGGTCTATACTGAAGCTTTCTTT.

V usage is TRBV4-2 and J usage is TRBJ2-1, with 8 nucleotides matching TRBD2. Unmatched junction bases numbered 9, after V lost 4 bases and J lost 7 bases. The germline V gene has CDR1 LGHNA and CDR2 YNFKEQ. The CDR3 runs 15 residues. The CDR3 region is CASSPDSGKRNEQFF. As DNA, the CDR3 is TGTGCCAGCAGCCCCGATAGCGGGAAACGTAATGAGCAGTTCTTC.

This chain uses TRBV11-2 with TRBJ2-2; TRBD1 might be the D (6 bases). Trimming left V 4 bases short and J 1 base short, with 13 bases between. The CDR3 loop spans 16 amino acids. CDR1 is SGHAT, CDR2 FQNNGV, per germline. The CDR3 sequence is CASSSLGTRNTGELFF. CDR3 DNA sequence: TGTGCCAGCAGCTCCCTCGGGACACGGAACACCGGGGAGCTGTTTTTT.

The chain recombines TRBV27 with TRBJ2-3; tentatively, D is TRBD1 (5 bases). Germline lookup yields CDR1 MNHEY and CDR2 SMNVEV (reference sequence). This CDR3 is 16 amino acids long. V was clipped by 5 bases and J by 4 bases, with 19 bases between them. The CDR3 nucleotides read TGTGCCAGCAGTCCGACAGTCCGTGGGTGGCCAGATACGCAGTATTTT. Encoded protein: CASSPTVRGWPDTQYF.

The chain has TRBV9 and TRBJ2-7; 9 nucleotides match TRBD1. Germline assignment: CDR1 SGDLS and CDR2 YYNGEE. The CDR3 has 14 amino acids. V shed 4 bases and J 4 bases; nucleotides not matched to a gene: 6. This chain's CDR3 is CASSPRTGVYEQYF. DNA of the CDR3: TGTGCCAGCAGCCCTCGGACAGGGGTATACGAGCAGTACTTC.

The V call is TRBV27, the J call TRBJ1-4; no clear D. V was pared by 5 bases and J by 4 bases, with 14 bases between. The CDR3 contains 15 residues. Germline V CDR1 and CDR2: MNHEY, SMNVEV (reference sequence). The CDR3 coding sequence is TGTGCCAGCAGTGCCTCATCTAGGCGTAATGAAAAACTGTTTTTT. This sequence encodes CASSASSRRNEKLFF.

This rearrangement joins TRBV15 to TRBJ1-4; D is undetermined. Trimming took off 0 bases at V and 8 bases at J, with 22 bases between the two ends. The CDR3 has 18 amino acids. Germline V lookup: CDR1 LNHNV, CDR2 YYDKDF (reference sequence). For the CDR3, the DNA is TGTGCCACCAGCAGAGATAGACAAACAACGGGTCTTGGCGAAAAACTGTTTTTT. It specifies CATSRDRQTTGLGEKLFF.

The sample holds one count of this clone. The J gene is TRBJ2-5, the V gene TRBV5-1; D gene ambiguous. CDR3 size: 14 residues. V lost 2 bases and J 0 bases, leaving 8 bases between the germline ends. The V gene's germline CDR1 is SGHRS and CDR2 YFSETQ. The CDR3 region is CASSFRSYQETQYF. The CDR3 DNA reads TGCGCCAGCAGCTTTAGATCGTACCAAGAGACCCAGTACTTC.